This TCR beta chain was profiled in a study of blood T cell repertoires in COVID-19. Turning to the study itself: T cells, B-cell-depleted T cells, or PBMCs provided the cDNA or gDNA that served as material.

In the original processing: Reference gene primer amplification yielded estimated nucleated cell counts. Sequencing was performed with immunoSEQ multiplex PCR; in TCRdb, only in-frame clones are kept and a portion is missing. Clone size and the V and J calls come from that table; the DNA yielded D and trimming. The sample records about 76,000 clones, approximately 80% being singletons. This clone was observed a handful of times. This CDR3 comprises 20 residues. This clonotype was sampled from a human donor in a cohort sampled during active COVID-19. The chain has TRBV21-1 and TRBJ1-4; whether TRBD1, the table's D call, matches the DNA was not checked. TRBV21-1 is designated a pseudogene. Sample: peripheral blood. The CDR3 DNA reads TGTGCCAGCAGCAAAGAGCGGGTAGGGTTCCGACAGGGGACTAATGAAAAACTGTTTTTT. Its translation: CASSKERVGFRQGTNEKLFF.